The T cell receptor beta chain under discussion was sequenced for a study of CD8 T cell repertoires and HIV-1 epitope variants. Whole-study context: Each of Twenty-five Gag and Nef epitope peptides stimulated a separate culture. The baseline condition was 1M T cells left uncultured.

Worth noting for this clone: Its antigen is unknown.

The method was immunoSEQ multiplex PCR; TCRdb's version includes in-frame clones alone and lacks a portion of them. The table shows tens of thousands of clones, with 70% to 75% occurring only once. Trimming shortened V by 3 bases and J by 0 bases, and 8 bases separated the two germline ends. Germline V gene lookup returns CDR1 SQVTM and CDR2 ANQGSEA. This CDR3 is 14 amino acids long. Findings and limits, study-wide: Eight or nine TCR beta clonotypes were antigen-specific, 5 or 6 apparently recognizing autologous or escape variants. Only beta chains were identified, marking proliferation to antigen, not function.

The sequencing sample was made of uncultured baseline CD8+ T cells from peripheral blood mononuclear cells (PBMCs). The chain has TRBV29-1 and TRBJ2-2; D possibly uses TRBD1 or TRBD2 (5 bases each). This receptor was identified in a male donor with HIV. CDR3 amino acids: CSVDRGTNTGELFF. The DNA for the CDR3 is TGCAGCGTTGACCGGGGCACGAACACCGGGGAGCTGTTTTTT.